This entry describes one T cell receptor (beta chain). It has no known antigen specificity. Qualities for individual bases were not recorded, and no much larger clone is one base off. The data stem from a study of PD-1 blockade in classical Hodgkin lymphoma (dated by TCRdb to 2018 to 2021). The study in broad terms: Nivolumab dosing was 3 mg/kg intravenously every 2 weeks, continuing until either disease progression or unacceptable toxicity. The study used CyTOF and TCR beta sequencing to define a peripheral blood immune signature of response to PD-1 blockade in classical Hodgkin lymphoma. General study outcomes and caveats: Trial patients with a complete response had baseline diversity similar to that of newly diagnosed patients, while partial responders and progressors had significantly lower diversity. Baseline TCR diversity was reported to be lower in newly diagnosed patients than in healthy donors and to be lower still in relapsed/refractory patients. Lower diversity was seen in patients whose nivolumab began less than 1 year after ASCT, and these patients were left out of later analyses so that immune reconstitution would not confound the results. Only a single clinical trial cohort was studied, and what caused the repertoire differences, possibly disease activity or prior therapy, remained undefined. A significant rise by C4D1 was seen in CD4+ but not CD8+ TCR diversity (p=0.0027 vs p=0.16), with the rise being most apparent in complete responders (p=0.02).

The sample's time point label, decoded: cycle 2 day 1 (C2D1) of nivolumab. Relapse after autologous stem cell transplantation had occurred in all trial patients, and cohorts A, B and C were distinguished by prior brentuximab vedotin exposure. The trial cohort included more than 55 patients with relapsed/refractory classical Hodgkin lymphoma, and each patient had a best overall response of complete response, partial response or progressive disease. In the multi-cohort phase II CheckMate 205 trial, trial patients received single-agent nivolumab. Best overall response was determined by an independent review committee according to the 2007 International Working Group response criteria. Trial PBMCs were obtained immediately prior to nivolumab initiation (C1D1) and on therapy at cycle 2 day 1 and cycle 4 day 1. After peripheral blood was drawn into 8 mL Vacutainer Cell Preparation Tubes, PBMCs were isolated by centrifugation and then cryopreserved.

As encoded in the germline V gene, CDR1 is KGHSH while CDR2 is LQKENI. The CDR3 starts with the cysteine, ends with the phenylalanine, and has 18 residues. The only DNA kept is the CDR3, 54 bases in frame from the first base. V is shortened by 6 bases, J by 1 base, and the region joining them spans 23 bases. The Qiagen DNeasy kit was used to extract genomic DNA both from unsorted PBMCs and from the negatively selected CD4+ and CD8+ fractions. Amplification of TCR beta CDR3 regions was done by immunoSEQ multiplex PCR with primers that anneal to V and J segments. Amplification bias was minimized using a synthetic immune receptor repertoire, and residual bias was removed computationally after sequencing. The study's own analysis went as follows. Custom Python scripts were used to quantify repertoire diversity as the Shannon entropy index. The unsorted, CD4+ and CD8+ repertoires were each analyzed separately, with the exception of combined analyses, where CD4+ and CD8+ sequences were merged in silico. A clone was considered expanded if an increase in frequency of at least 2-fold after treatment relative to C1D1 was found, and a pseudocount of 0.5 was applied to clones undetected at baseline. Clones with 0 or 1 copy at C1D1 were classified as singleton clones, and clones with 2 or more copies were classified as non-singleton clones. By matching protein sequences in sorted samples from the same patient, clones expanded in unsorted samples were annotated as CD4+, CD8+ or unknown. Wilcoxon tests on paired samples were used to test diversity changes from C1D1 to C4D1. TCRdb took this table from immuneACCESS and kept in-frame rearrangements with V and J called. Such tables lack part of the clones; where checked against another copy, unresolved V genes explain under half of the gap, and the rest is unexplained. That table is the source of V, J and clone size, and D and trimming were worked out from the DNA. The sample yields fewer than 45,000 clones; about 85% were counted once. 5.5% of the sample goes to the ten largest clones.

Sequencing used peripheral blood mononuclear cells (PBMCs), obtained before the second cycle of nivolumab. The source of this sequence is a human donor with classical Hodgkin lymphoma. The chain links TRBV18 with TRBJ2-3; the best D guess is TRBD1, with 5 bases matching. The nucleotide sequence reads TGTGCCAGCTCTCCCAGACAGCCCGGTAAAGGTGGCACAGATACGCAGTATTTT. Its protein reads: CASSPRQPGKGGTDTQYF.